This TCR beta chain was retrieved from a study of shared clonotypes between healthy human individuals. Study findings and constraints: The four-donor shared clonotypes exceeded non-shared clonotypes in generation probability, with non-shared ones scoring lower. Clonotype sharing among donors was expected to depend on sequencing depth.

Worth noting for this clone: Antigen unknown.

As handled by the study authors: As immunoSEQ supplied junction-only sequences (without quality scores), filtering differed. Produced via immunoSEQ multiplex PCR; TCRdb's table is partial and in-frame only. The DNA gave D and trimming, while V, J and clone size come from that table. The repertoire includes around 200,000 clones, around 63% of them detected once, and about 10% sits in the top ten. Among the donors, all were Caucasian adults who lived in Nashville, Tennessee. The length of the CDR3 is 15 residues. The junction had 3 bases not matched to a gene; V was cut back by 5 bases and J by 0 bases. Germline lookup yields CDR1 SGHNT and CDR2 YENEEA.

Sequencing was performed on memory CD4+ T cells sorted from blood. As for subset: CD45RA-negative fraction. The TCR comes from a young man in good health. The chain combines TRBV11-3 with TRBJ2-3; 9 nucleotides line up with TRBD1. CDR3 residues: CASSPGTGSTDTQYF. The DNA for the CDR3 is TGTGCCAGCAGCCCCGGGACAGGGAGCACAGATACGCAGTATTTT.